This T cell receptor beta chain was identified in a study of shared clonotypes between healthy human individuals. Turning to the study itself: Donors consisted of two women and three men between 18 and 49.

This CDR3 has 13 amino acids. V lost 2 bases, J lost 1 base, and 5 bases lay in between. The germline CDR1 and CDR2 sequences are KGHSH and LQKENI. Turning to this clone: Its antigen is not known. Other nucleotide sequences from this sample produce the same CDR3.

Original processing notes: Because ImmunoSEQ provided only junction sequences with no quality scores, the filtering differed. Sequencing was performed with immunoSEQ multiplex PCR; in TCRdb, only in-frame clones are kept and a portion is missing. V and J calls and clone size are as listed in that table; D and trimming were resolved from the DNA. Of 730,000 or so clones in the sample, roughly 78% are singletons; the top ten hold about 2%. Study-level results: With a few donors compared, 4% to 5.5% of naive CD4 clonotypes were shared. Only blood underwent sampling, and tissue repertoires likely differ.

The sample comprised memory CD4+ T cells sorted from blood. Indicated subset: CD45RA-negative fraction. The chain joins TRBV18 to TRBJ1-1; no clear D gene. The clonotype comes from a woman aged 25 to 45 in good health. CDR3 sequence: CASSPAANTEAFF. In nucleotides, the CDR3 is TGTGCCAGCTCACCAGCTGCGAACACTGAAGCTTTCTTT.